Each of the 17 T cell receptor beta chains below was sequenced from the same sample in a study of Graves' ophthalmopathy and Graves' hyperthyroidism. Amplified material comprised TCR beta CDR3 regions derived from RNA transcripts. The authors performed first-round RT-PCR with HTBI primers and then a second-round multiplex PCR. TCRdb re-derived calls from the multiplex PCR reads in MiXCR, one entry per CDR3 protein. The table records about 600,000 distinct CDR3 sequences, 35% to 45% of them present only once. The specimen sequenced was peripheral blood or thyroid tissue (not recorded which). These receptors all come from an adult man with Graves' hyperthyroidism.

This clonotype appeared a few times. The CDR3 here is CASAVGAGADTQYF. The CDR3, as DNA: TGTGCCAGCGCGGTGGGAGCCGGGGCAGATACGCAGTATTTT. The chain joins TRBV6-5 to TRBJ2-3; weak D call: TRBD2 (5 bases). V lost 8 bases and J 4 bases, leaving 16 bases between the germline ends. CDR3 length equals 14 residues. CDR1 is MNHEY and CDR2 is SVGAGI in the germline V gene.

This chain connects TRBV7-9 to TRBJ1-2, with D perhaps matching TRBD1 (6 bases). Germline loops: CDR1 SEHNR, CDR2 FQNEAQ (reference sequence). This CDR3 is 13 amino acids long. Deletions cut 5 bases from V and 3 bases from J, with 10 bases between. This chain's CDR3 is CASSPRGYYGYTF. CDR3 sequence (DNA): TGTGCCAGCAGCCCCAGGGGATACTATGGCTACACCTTC.

This clonotype has a count of ten or more. Likely a read error: the CDR3 ends without its conserved phenylalanine or tryptophan. The chain combines TRBV19 with TRBJ1-2, with D maybe TRBD1 (6 bases). Germline CDR1 and CDR2: LNHDA and SQIVND (reference sequence). The CDR3 is 13 residues long. Trimming cost V 5 bases and J 5 bases, with 12 bases left between them. CDR3 DNA sequence: TGTGCCAGTAGTGTGGACAGAATTTATGGCTACACCCTC. Protein product: CASSVDRIYGYTL.

This chain links TRBV3-1 with TRBJ2-7; D possibly corresponds to TRBD2 (6 bases). V gave up 0 bases and J gave up 2 bases, with 11 bases separating them. Germline V gene sequence: CDR1 LGHDT, CDR2 YNNKEL (reference sequence). The CDR3 totals 15 residues. DNA of the CDR3: TGTGCCAGCAGCCAAGATGTCGGGAGCCCCTACGAGCAGTACTTC. Amino acids: CASSQDVGSPYEQYF.

The gene calls are TRBV7-9 and TRBJ2-7; a weak D match, TRBD2 (6 bases). The CDR3 runs 13 residues. V was shortened by 5 bases and J by 6 bases, with 14 bases between the two germline ends. In germline, CDR1 is SEHNR, CDR2 FQNEAQ (reference sequence). CDR3 sequence reads: CASSRGGGIEQYF. Written as DNA, the CDR3 is TGTGCCAGCAGCCGGGGAGGAGGGATCGAGCAGTACTTC. Drawing the rest from reference TRBV7-9 and TRBJ2-7, the complete variable domain is DTGVSQNPRHKITKRGQNVTFRCDPISEHNRLYWYRQTLGQGPEFLTYFQNEAQLEKSRLLSDRFSAERPKGSFSTLEIQRTEQGDSAMYLCASSRGGGIEQYFGPGTRLTVT.

This chain connects TRBV4-1 to TRBJ1-1, with D possibly matching TRBD1 (5 bases). CDR1 and CDR2 from the germline V gene are MGHRA and YSYEKL. The ends were cut back, 0 bases at V and 2 bases at J, with 13 bases in the middle. There are 16 residues in the CDR3. CDR3 residues: CASSQDLGQGNTEAFF. In DNA form, the CDR3 reads TGCGCCAGCAGCCAAGATCTGGGGCAGGGTAACACTGAAGCTTTCTTT.

V is TRBV6-2 or TRBV6-3 and J is TRBJ2-7, with TRBD2 matching 12 bases. J lost 6 bases, V lost 6 bases, and 6 bases had no gene match. This CDR3 has 14 residues. Germline-derived CDR1 and CDR2 are MNHEY and SVGEGT. The CDR3: CASRTSGRSGEQYF. As DNA, the CDR3 is TGTGCCAGCAGAACTAGCGGGAGGTCAGGCGAGCAGTACTTC.

To note about this clonotype: A much larger clone differs from this one at a single base, so this may be a read error. The chain uses TRBV24-1 and TRBJ2-5, with 12 bases matching TRBD2. Per the germline V gene, CDR1 is KGHDR and CDR2 is SFDVKD. The CDR3 extends over 16 amino acids. CDR3 DNA sequence: TGTGCCAGCAGTTTAGCCAGACTAGCGGGGGTGGAGACCCAGTACTTC. Translated, it gives CASSLARLAGVETQYF.

There are a few counts of this clonotype. V is TRBV5-1 and J is TRBJ2-2; unclear D gene. CDR3 length: 15 amino acids. V lost 0 bases to trimming and J lost 4 bases, with 10 bases between them. Germline values: CDR1 SGHRS, CDR2 YFSETQ. The CDR3 reads CASSLDNSGTGELFF. In nucleotides, the CDR3 is TGCGCCAGCAGCTTGGATAACAGTGGCACCGGGGAGCTGTTTTTT.

Notes on this clonotype: Compared with germline, one end of the junction differs, possibly owing to a read error. This rearrangement joins TRBV5-1 to TRBJ1-2; TRBD1 matches at 7 bases. The CDR3 spans 15 residues. CDR1 is SGHRS and CDR2 is YFSETQ in the germline V gene. As DNA, the CDR3 is TGCGCCAGCAGCTCCGGGACAGAAACTAACTATGGCTACATCTTC. Its translation: CASSSGTETNYGYIF.

DNA of the CDR3: TGTGCCAGCACCCTGAGCGGGGGGGGTTTGAGCGGGCAGTACTTC. It specifies CASTLSGGGLSGQYF. The V and J genes are TRBV12-3 or TRBV12-4 and TRBJ2-7, with TRBD2 matching 10 bases. The junction had 15 bases not matched to a gene; V was cut back by 7 bases and J by 9 bases. The CDR3 loop spans 15 amino acids.

This clonotype showed up many times. The rearrangement joins TRBV6-5 to TRBJ1-2, with TRBD1 matching over 9 bases. The germline CDR1 and CDR2 sequences are MNHEY and SVGAGI. The CDR3 covers 14 residues. The ends lost 7 bases at V and 1 base at J; junction bases unmatched: 4. The CDR3 sequence is CASTRTGVNYGYTF. CDR3 in DNA: TGTGCCAGCACTAGGACAGGGGTTAACTATGGCTACACCTTC.

V is TRBV19 and J is TRBJ2-7; TRBD1 might be the D (6 bases). Germline V CDR1 and CDR2: LNHDA, SQIVND (reference sequence). Trimming left V 4 bases short and J 1 base short, with 14 bases between. This CDR3 spans 15 amino acids. This CDR3 reads CASSKTDSKSYEQYF. The CDR3 coding sequence is TGTGCCAGTAGTAAAACGGACAGCAAATCCTACGAGCAGTACTTC.

Of note for this clonotype: This may arise from a read error, as a much more abundant clone is one base away. The chain employs TRBV20-1 and TRBJ2-5; D gene ambiguous. This CDR3 has 13 residues. V lost 1 base, J lost 2 bases, and 8 bases lay in between. Germline CDR1 is DFQATT and CDR2 is SNEGSKA (reference sequence). CDR3 loop: CSARVPTQETQYF. The CDR3 DNA reads as TGCAGTGCTAGAGTCCCCACTCAAGAGACCCAGTACTTC.

V gene TRBV2 combines with J gene TRBJ1-1; 9 bases match TRBD1. Germline V CDR1 and CDR2: SNHLY, FYNNEI. V was clipped by 2 bases and J by 5 bases; unmatched bases: 12. This CDR3 contains 17 residues. The CDR3 spells CASSERWGRQGGTEAFF. The CDR3 DNA reads TGTGCCAGCAGTGAACGTTGGGGGAGACAGGGGGGGACTGAAGCTTTCTTT.

V usage is TRBV7-3 and J usage is TRBJ2-7, with TRBD1 matching over 7 bases. CDR1 SGHTA and CDR2 FQGTGA come from the germline V gene. CDR3 size: 16 residues. The V and J ends lost 5 bases and 3 bases, in that order; junction bases with no gene match: 13. The CDR3 DNA is TGTGCCAGCAGCGTCCCGGGACGGACAGGAGGCTACGAGCAGTACTTC. This translates into CASSVPGRTGGYEQYF.

In its sample, this clonotype was seen many times. In DNA form, the CDR3 reads TGTGCCAGCAGCTGGGACGGGATGATCTCCTACGAGCAGTACTTC. Amino acid sequence: CASSWDGMISYEQYF. The J gene is TRBJ2-7, the V gene TRBV7-2; TRBD1 or TRBD2 may be the D gene (5 bases each). This CDR3 contains 15 residues. V was trimmed by 4 bases and J by 0 bases, leaving 13 bases between them. Germline CDR1 SGHTA, CDR2 FQGNSA.